Below, one TCR beta chain is given with its context. Its antigen is still unknown. With 5 bases removed from V and 6 bases from J, the gap between germline ends came to 14 bases. The CDR3 loop spans 13 amino acids. Germline V gene sequence: CDR1 SGHTA, CDR2 FQGNSA. These data belong to a study of cytomegalovirus exposure and HLA in healthy donors. Sequencing used immunoSEQ multiplex PCR; TCRdb keeps in-frame clones, though not all of them. The sample carries about 140,000 clones, around 85% recorded once. Study outcomes and limitations: Published work reported that the classifier diagnosed cytomegalovirus status with high specificity and sensitivity. Rarity characterized most TCR sequences, yet some public TCRs appeared in many donors.

The source material was PBMCs. This TCR was sampled from a man aged 18 to 30 in good health and CMV-seronegative. The J gene is TRBJ2-7, the V gene TRBV7-2; D not certain. In DNA form, the CDR3 reads TGTGCCAGCAGCCCCATGCCCCAGGCCGAGCAGTACTTC. Translation gives CASSPMPQAEQYF.